The 18 T cell receptor beta chains reported below all come from one sample, sequenced in a study of STAT3 mutations in large granular lymphocyte leukemia. Study observations and caveats: Every T-cell large granular lymphocyte leukemia patient had at least one immunodominant TCR beta clonotype.

No cognate antigen is known for these TCRs. Sequenced by immunoSEQ multiplex PCR; TCRdb stores in-frame clones only, minus some. The sample carries about 9,000 clones, 70% to 90% recorded once. Source material: peripheral blood mononuclear cells. Receptor source: a man older than 75 with T-cell large granular lymphocyte leukemia. Some clones in this sample may be carry-over from other donors' samples.

The chain couples TRBV4-1 to TRBJ2-7, with D maybe TRBD1 (5 bases). The germline V gene has CDR1 MGHRA and CDR2 YSYEKL. The CDR3 sequence is 12 residues long. V was shortened by 1 base and J by 8 bases, with 9 bases between the two germline ends. CDR3 nucleotide sequence: TGCGCCAGCAGCCAAGTTCCAGGGAAGCAGTACTTC. Its protein is CASSQVPGKQYF.

This sequence joins TRBV18 and TRBJ2-3; D gene uncertain. V lost 2 bases and J lost 6, with 3 bases in between. Germline CDR1 KGHSH, CDR2 LQKENI. The CDR3 has 11 residues. The CDR3 here is CASSPGDTQYF. For the CDR3, the DNA is TGTGCCAGCTCACCAGGGGATACGCAGTATTTT.

The V call is TRBV5-1, the J call TRBJ1-2; D call uncertain. The CDR3 is made up of 14 amino acids. V was shortened by 0 bases and J by 5 bases, with 11 bases between the two germline ends. The germline V gene encodes CDR1 SGHRS and CDR2 YFSETQ. For the CDR3, the DNA is TGCGCCAGCAGCTTGGTCCCGACCCAATATGGCTACACCTTC. It codes for CASSLVPTQYGYTF.

The rearrangement links TRBV6-5 to TRBJ1-5; D is unclear. Germline V gives CDR1 MNHEY, CDR2 SVGAGI. V shed 0 bases and J shed 8 bases, with 8 bases lying between them. The CDR3 consists of 13 residues. The CDR3 loop is CASSYSSSEPQHF. CDR3 nucleotides: TGTGCCAGCAGTTACTCTAGCTCGGAGCCCCAGCATTTT.

J is TRBJ2-3 and V is TRBV6-1; D assignment may be TRBD1 or TRBD2 (6 bases each). V was clipped by 6 bases and J by 3 bases, with 16 bases between them. This CDR3 spans 15 amino acids. The germline CDR1 and CDR2 sequences are MNHNS and SASEGT. In DNA, the CDR3 is TGTGCCAGCAGCCTGGGGAGGACAGCGACAGATACGCAGTATTTT. Protein product: CASSLGRTATDTQYF.

Points on this clone: At one of its ends the junction is not consistent with the germline gene, which may arise from a read error. This rearrangement joins TRBV4-1 to TRBJ1-2; 9 bases are shared with TRBD1. There are 15 residues in the CDR3. CDR1 is MGHRA, CDR2 YSYEKL, per germline. The CDR3 region has the DNA TGTGCCAGCAGCTTCCGGGGACAGGGAAACTATGGCTACACCTTC. This encodes CASSFRGQGNYGYTF.

The genes are TRBV5-1 and TRBJ2-3; the D gene is possibly TRBD1 (6 bases). Trimming removed 4 bases from V and 8 bases from J, with 17 bases in between. This CDR3 is built from 14 residues. Germline CDR1 is SGHRS and CDR2 is YFSETQ. The CDR3 loop is CASSTGTPPGTQYF. CDR3 coding DNA: TGCGCCAGCAGCACCGGGACACCGCCCGGTACGCAGTATTTT.

V gene TRBV6-6 combines with J gene TRBJ2-1; D is possibly TRBD2 (5 bases). Trimming took off 2 bases at V and 15 bases at J, with 17 bases between the two ends. This CDR3 region has 13 residues. Germline V gene sequence: CDR1 MNHNY, CDR2 SVGAGI (reference sequence). CDR3 in amino acids: CASSYPLGVYSFF. The CDR3 coding sequence is TGTGCCAGCAGTTACCCCCTGGGAGTGTATTCGTTCTTC.

V and J are TRBV4-3 and TRBJ1-3, with D uncertain. Germline V gene lookup returns CDR1 LGHNA and CDR2 YSLEER. This CDR3 comprises 13 residues. Trimming pared 4 bases from V and 4 bases from J, leaving 8 bases between. CDR3 in amino acids: CASSPTAGNTIYF. The CDR3 coding sequence is TGCGCCAGCAGCCCGACCGCCGGAAACACCATATATTTT.

This clone appeared a single time. The V gene is TRBV7-9, the J gene TRBJ2-2; possible D gene TRBD2, 5 bases. This CDR3 is built from 15 residues. From germline, CDR1 is SEHNR and CDR2 FQNEAQ (reference sequence). Trimming stripped 7 bases from V and 0 bases from J, with 12 bases between. This chain's CDR3 is CASTQTGANTGELFF. The CDR3 nucleotides are TGTGCCAGCACGCAAACCGGGGCGAACACCGGGGAGCTGTTTTTT.

The CDR3 nucleotides read TGCGCCAGCAGCCAAGAGAGGGGAACCGGGGAGCTGTTTTTT. Translating gives CASSQERGTGELFF. The chain employs TRBV4-3 and TRBJ2-2; the D gene could be TRBD1 or TRBD2 (5 bases each). Germline loops: CDR1 LGHNA, CDR2 YSLEER. V dropped 0 bases and J dropped 5 bases, with 7 bases sitting between them. The CDR3 length is 14 residues.

This chain uses TRBV18 with TRBJ1-4, with TRBD1 matching 8 bases. The CDR3 consists of 14 residues. V was pared by 3 bases and J by 5 bases, with 2 bases of the junction left unmatched. CDR1 KGHSH and CDR2 LQKENI come from the germline V gene. The CDR3 coding sequence is TGTGCCAGCTCACCGGGACAGGAGAATGAAAAACTGTTTTTT. Translated, it gives CASSPGQENEKLFF.

This chain connects TRBV15 to TRBJ2-3; D is ambiguous. The germline V gene encodes CDR1 LNHNV and CDR2 YYDKDF (reference sequence). This CDR3 comprises 13 residues. V was cut by 0 bases and J by 4 bases, with 5 bases left in between. This chain's CDR3 is CATSRDSSDTQYF. The DNA for the CDR3 is TGTGCCACCAGCAGAGATTCATCAGATACGCAGTATTTT.

This chain joins TRBV18 and TRBJ2-5; TRBD2 aligns across 13 bases. The CDR3 has 17 residues. The V segment lost 3 bases and the J segment 5 bases; nucleotides outside the gene matches: 9. The germline V gene encodes CDR1 KGHSH and CDR2 LQKENI. CDR3 coding DNA: TGTGCCAGCTCACCTACTAGCGGGGGGGTCTCAGGCGAGACCCAGTACTTC. This codes for CASSPTSGGVSGETQYF. Together with reference TRBV18 and TRBJ2-5, the CDR3 gives the full variable domain: NAGVMQNPRHLVRRRGQEARLRCSPMKGHSHVYWYRQLPEEGLKFMVYLQKENIIDESGMPKERFSAEFPKEGPSILRIQQVVRGDSAAYFCASSPTSGGVSGETQYFGPGTRLLVL.

This clone appeared a single time. V gene TRBV7-9 combines with J gene TRBJ2-5; no firm D call. The germline V gene has CDR1 SEHNR and CDR2 FQNEAQ (reference sequence). The length of the CDR3 is 12 residues. V was cut by 8 bases and J by 2 bases, with 9 bases left in between. The CDR3 loop reads CASALGQETQYF. CDR3 DNA sequence: TGTGCCAGCGCCCTTGGGCAAGAGACCCAGTACTTC.

This clone was observed a handful of times. The chain has TRBV18 and TRBJ1-2; D gene unclear. Per the germline V gene, CDR1 is KGHSH and CDR2 is LQKENI. The CDR3 contains 13 residues. V lost 3 bases, J lost 7 bases, and 12 bases lay in between. This chain's CDR3 is CASSPEAGGGYTF. The DNA of the CDR3 is TGTGCCAGCTCACCTGAGGCTGGCGGTGGCTACACCTTC.

The chain joins TRBV5-4 to TRBJ2-5, with D maybe TRBD2 (5 bases). Trimming took off 0 bases at V and 5 bases at J, with 11 bases between the two ends. CDR1 is SGHNT and CDR2 is YYREEE in the germline V gene (reference sequence). CDR3 length: 14 residues. The CDR3 here is CASSLVGRVETQYF. CDR3 coding DNA: TGTGCCAGCAGCTTGGTAGGGCGGGTCGAGACCCAGTACTTC.

This sequence joins TRBV5-1 and TRBJ2-7; 9 bases are shared with TRBD1. Per germline, CDR1 SGHRS and CDR2 YFSETQ. V lost 3 bases, J lost 5 bases, and 9 bases stayed unmatched. The CDR3 is 15 amino acids. CDR3 loop: CASSSLGTGGHEQYF. CDR3 DNA sequence: TGCGCCAGCAGCTCCCTCGGTACAGGGGGCCACGAGCAGTACTTC.